This T cell receptor beta chain is drawn from a study of blood T cell repertoires in COVID-19. This clone has just a few counts. The assay was immunoSEQ multiplex PCR, and TCRdb's table has in-frame clones only and misses some. Among about 150,000 clones listed, 84% were seen once. The CDR3 is made up of 14 amino acids. The ends were cut back, 3 bases at V and 0 bases at J, with 11 bases in the middle. The V gene's germline CDR1 is DFQATT and CDR2 SNEGSKA (reference sequence). The chain combines TRBV20-1 with TRBJ1-2; D gene ambiguous. The sequence derives from a human donor in a cohort sampled during active COVID-19. The sequenced sample was peripheral blood. This CDR3 is CSASSRLANYGYTF. The CDR3 coding sequence is TGCAGTGCTAGTTCGCGACTAGCTAACTATGGCTACACCTTC.